The clone carrying this T cell receptor (beta chain) was counted a single time. Its target is not known. The data belong to a study of Ad26.COV2.S vaccination and SARS-CoV-2 variants. Study conclusions and caveats: Vaccinees showed greater spike-specific TCR breadth than placebo recipients.

The treatment: roughly 19 received Ad26.COV2.S at low or high dose, single or two shots; roughly five received placebo; per-sample allocation not given. Collection of samples fell on day 63 after the first vaccine or placebo injection. CDR3 length: 14 residues. Germline-derived CDR1 and CDR2 are SGHNT and YENEEA. Trimming shortened V by 5 bases and J by 3 bases, and 13 bases separated the two germline ends. The protocol was immunoSEQ multiplex PCR, while the TCRdb copy is restricted to in-frame clones and leaves out a portion. The sample lists roughly 420,000 clones, approximately 89% seen once, with about 2.4% in the top ten.

The chain has TRBV11-3 and TRBJ1-2, with a possible D match to TRBD1 (5 bases). The sample here was peripheral blood, taken in a trial of Ad26.COV2.S vaccine versus placebo. The sequence came from a person aged 18-60 years who received the Ad26.COV2.S COVID-19 vaccine or a placebo. The CDR3 protein is CASSPLDRYYGYTF. Here the CDR3 DNA reads TGTGCCAGCAGCCCTCTCGACAGATACTATGGCTACACCTTC.